The present T cell receptor beta chain was sequenced within a study of T cells after posttransplantation cyclophosphamide. This clone was recorded only once. Its cognate antigen is unknown. A marrow graft followed busulfan-fludarabine conditioning, with cyclophosphamide on days +3 and +4. Only in-frame clones appear in the TCRdb table, and some are missing; sequencing was by immunoSEQ multiplex PCR. Found here are 23,000 or so clones, less than 90% of them singletons; the top ten hold about 12%. General study findings and limits: Later blood repertoires were often dominated by clones from the donor CD8+ memory compartment. Recipient CMV seropositivity and CMV reactivation strongly tracked TRB clonality. Blood and skin or GI T cell repertoires showed limited TRB overlap.

Germline CDR1 reads SEHNR; CDR2 reads FQNEAQ (reference sequence). The V end lost 5 bases, the J end lost 5 bases, and 12 bases lay between the germline ends. This CDR3 region has 13 residues. The chain has TRBV7-9 and TRBJ1-2; D gene unclear. The receptor was isolated from a female patient aged 25-39 years who received an allogeneic stem cell transplant from an unrelated donor, was CMV-positive, and had no GVHD. Some T cells may be supplied by the graft donor. Sequences were derived from PBMCs, sampled after allogeneic stem cell transplant with posttransplant cyclophosphamide. DNA for the CDR3: TGTGCCAGCAGCGGGCAGACACGATATGGCTACACCTTC. This sequence encodes CASSGQTRYGYTF.